These T cell receptor beta chains were read from a single sample in a study of response to subunit inactivated influenza vaccine. TCRdb re-analysed the RT-PCR reads in MiXCR, keeping a single row per CDR3 protein. This table has roughly 160,000 distinct CDR3 sequences, 11% appearing once. The input for sequencing was non-naive T cells sorted from PBMCs, taken 45 days after vaccination. The receptors were gathered from a man aged 50 or older who received an inactivated influenza vaccine. Both conserved end residues are part of each CDR3. A D gene is named only where the DNA matches it firmly. Rows give clone size only sometimes, using once, few, many, or a class for an expanded clone.

>-|-|TRBV6-2/TRBV6-3|TRBJ2-2
TGTGCCAGCAGTTACTTTGGACAGAACACCGGGGAGCTGTTTTTT
CASSYFGQNTGELFF
>few|-|TRBV30|TRBJ1-2
TGTGCCTGGAGTGTTCGGGGGGCAAACTATGGCTACACCTTC
CAWSVRGANYGYTF
>many|-|TRBV20-1|TRBJ1-5
TGCAGTGCTAGAGATCGTTTCCTGGCCAATCAGCCCCAGCATTTT
CSARDRFLANQPQHF
>-|TRBD2|TRBV12-3/TRBV12-4|TRBJ2-5
TGTGCCTGCAGTGCCCCTCGCCGACTAGCGGGGGCGAGGGAGACCCAGTACTTC
CACSAPRRLAGARETQYF
>few|-|TRBV7-8|TRBJ2-2
TGTGCCAGCAGCCCAGGGTTCGGGAACACCGGGGAGCTGTTTTTT
CASSPGFGNTGELFF
>-|-|TRBV28|TRBJ1-5
TGTGCCAGCAGGGTAGTATCTTATCAGCCCCAGCATTTT
CASRVVSYQPQHF
>many|TRBD2|TRBV12-3/TRBV12-4|TRBJ2-7
TGTGCCAGCAGTTTAGGAGCTCTAGCGGGAGTTCACGAGCAGTACTTC
CASSLGALAGVHEQYF
>few|-|TRBV5-6|TRBJ2-1
TGTGCCAGCAGCTCTTTAAGGACGACGAGCTCCTACAATGAGCAGTTCTTC
CASSSLRTTSSYNEQFF
>few|-|TRBV7-9|TRBJ1-6
TGTGCCAGCAGCTTAGGACAGCGGGAAGCGGGGGTCCTCCACTTT
CASSLGQREAGVLHF
>-|-|TRBV7-2|TRBJ2-7
TGTGCCAGCAGCTTTAGGAATTCCGCGGGAGAGCAGTACTTC
CASSFRNSAGEQYF
>-|-|TRBV19|TRBJ1-1
TGTGCCAGTACCCCACGGGGGATCGGTGAAGCTTTCTTT
CASTPRGIGEAFF
>many|TRBD1|TRBV11-2|TRBJ2-2
TGTGCCAGCAGCCTCCTTCCGGGACAGGGTGGTGGGGAGCTGTTTTTT
CASSLLPGQGGGELFF
>-|-|TRBV7-8|TRBJ2-1
TGTGCCAGTGAGGGCTACAATGAGCAGTTCTTC
CASEGYNEQFF
>-|-|TRBV7-2|TRBJ2-7
TGTGCCAGCAGCTTAGTAGTTACAGGGAGTAGTAAGGGCGAGCAGTACTTC
CASSLVVTGSSKGEQYF
>many|-|TRBV7-9|TRBJ2-3
TGTGCCAGCAGCTTAGACCTGAACAGGGATACGCAGTATTTT
CASSLDLNRDTQYF
>many|-|TRBV12-3/TRBV12-4|TRBJ1-1
TGTGCCAGCAGCCCGGGGCTCACTGAAGCTTTCTTT
CASSPGLTEAFF
>-|-|TRBV2|TRBJ2-7
TGTGCCAGCAGCCTCCGGGACCCTCAGTACTTC
CASSLRDPQYF
>few|-|TRBV20-1|TRBJ2-7
TGCAGTGCTAGTCGGACTGTCTCCTACGAGCAGTACTTC
CSASRTVSYEQYF
>many|TRBD1|TRBV4-1|TRBJ1-3
TGCGCCAGCAGCCAAGGCCGCGGTCAGGGGGCTTCTGGAAACACCATATATTTT
CASSQGRGQGASGNTIYF
>many|TRBD1|TRBV2|TRBJ2-7
TGTGCCAGCAGTGCGGGGACAGGCAACTACGAGCAGTACTTC
CASSAGTGNYEQYF
>many|TRBD2|TRBV9|TRBJ2-1
TGTGCCAGCAGGAGCGGGAATTCAGATGAGCAGTTCTTC
CASRSGNSDEQFF
>many|-|TRBV2|TRBJ2-4
TGTGCCAGCAGTGATTCGCTTTTGGGCGGTACCGCCGGTCCCAAAAACATTCAGTACTTC
CASSDSLLGGTAGPKNIQYF
>few|-|TRBV5-6|TRBJ2-1
TGTGCCAGCAGCCCCCTCCGGGACATGTACAATGAGCAGTTCTTC
CASSPLRDMYNEQFF
>-|-|TRBV27|TRBJ1-5
TGTGCCAGCAGTTTATACGCCGGGACACCGGGGGCACCCCAGCATTTT
CASSLYAGTPGAPQHF
>few|-|TRBV7-2|TRBJ2-2
TGTGCCAGCAGCTTATCAAGTCTCAACACCGGGGAGCTGTTTTTT
CASSLSSLNTGELFF
>many|TRBD1|TRBV2|TRBJ1-2
TGTGCCAGCAGTGAACGTAGGACAGGCTCCCCTCAAGGCTACACCTTC
CASSERRTGSPQGYTF
>-|-|TRBV5-1|TRBJ2-5
TGCGCCAGCAGCTTGGTACTGGGGGGCACCCAGTACTTC
CASSLVLGGTQYF
>-|TRBD1|TRBV11-3|TRBJ2-3
TGTGCCAGCAGCAACACACAGGGGGATACGCAGTATTTT
CASSNTQGDTQYF
>-|-|TRBV7-9|TRBJ2-7
TGTGCCAGCAGCTCGCGTGGGGAACAGTACTTC
CASSSRGEQYF
>-|TRBD2|TRBV27|TRBJ2-3
TGTGCCAGCAGTCCTACTAGCGGGAGGGATACAGATACGCAGTATTTT
CASSPTSGRDTDTQYF
>few|-|TRBV6-1|TRBJ2-2
TGTGCCAGCAGCCCTACAGGATTCGGGGAGCTGTTTTTT
CASSPTGFGELFF
>-|-|TRBV5-1|TRBJ2-3
TGCGCCAGCAGCTTTGTGGGGGGCCGGGGAGATACGCAGTATTTT
CASSFVGGRGDTQYF
>few|-|TRBV14|TRBJ2-5
TGTGCCAGCAGCCAACTTCAGTGGGAGACCCAGTACTTC
CASSQLQWETQYF
>few|TRBD2|TRBV18|TRBJ2-2
TGTGCCAGCTCACGGCCCCTCCGGACTAGCGGCACCGGGGAGCTGTTTTTT
CASSRPLRTSGTGELFF
>few|TRBD1|TRBV6-2/TRBV6-3|TRBJ1-5
TGTGCCAGCAGTTACTCCCGGGACAGGGGGCTTATCGAGAATAGCAATCAGCCCCAGCATTTT
CASSYSRDRGLIENSNQPQHF
>few|TRBD1|TRBV5-1|TRBJ1-4
TGCGCCAGCAGCTGGAGGACAGGGACGGAAGAAAAACTGTTTTTT
CASSWRTGTEEKLFF
>many|-|TRBV15|TRBJ1-1
TGTGCCACCAGCCCAGAGGGGGAGCAGAACACTGAAGCTTTCTTT
CATSPEGEQNTEAFF
>few|TRBD2|TRBV3-1|TRBJ2-5
TGTGCCAGCAGCCAAGGTGCTAGCGGTCAAGAGACCCAGTACTTC
CASSQGASGQETQYF
>-|TRBD2|TRBV24-1|TRBJ2-5
TGTGCCACCTCCCCCAGGCCGGGACTAGCGGGGGAAGAGACCCAGTACTTC
CATSPRPGLAGEETQYF